The 3 T cell receptor beta chains in this list originate from one sample, sequenced in a study of blood T cell repertoires in COVID-19. The protocol was immunoSEQ multiplex PCR, while the TCRdb copy is restricted to in-frame clones and leaves out a portion. The sample contains approximately 51,000 clones, around 87% of which appear only once. Sequenced: peripheral blood. The receptors here all came from a man between 35 and 55 years old with active COVID-19.

The chain is built from TRBV27 and TRBJ2-2, with 8 bases fitting TRBD2. The CDR3 contains 15 residues. Germline V gives CDR1 MNHEY, CDR2 SMNVEV (reference sequence). Losses at the gene ends were 8 bases for V and 7 bases for J; bases not matched to a gene: 12. The CDR3 sequence is CASYSGTSSIGELFF. CDR3 nucleotides: TGTGCCAGCTACTCAGGGACTAGTAGCATCGGGGAGCTGTTTTTT.

The gene calls are TRBV14 and TRBJ2-7; 7 bases are shared with TRBD2. The germline V gene encodes CDR1 SGHDN and CDR2 FVKESK. V shed 6 bases, J shed 2 bases, and the junction held 7 bases outside the gene matches. CDR3 size: 14 residues. CDR3 nucleotide sequence: TGTGCCAGCAGACAAAGCGGGGCTGCCTACGAGCAGTACTTC. Translation gives CASRQSGAAYEQYF.

This chain connects TRBV28 to TRBJ2-1; 7 nucleotides align to TRBD2. Germline loops: CDR1 MDHEN, CDR2 SYDVKM. There are 13 residues in the CDR3. The V segment lost 2 bases and the J segment 7 bases; nucleotides outside the gene matches: 2. The CDR3 DNA reads as TGTGCCAGCAGTTTAGCGGGAGCGAATGAGCAGTTCTTC. As protein: CASSLAGANEQFF.